The present T cell receptor (beta chain) was sequenced within a study of post-analysis software for immune sequencing data. At the level of the study: Several disease courses (relapsing-remitting, secondary progressive and progressive-relapsing) of multiple sclerosis were included. The study, taken as a whole, reports: When compared against controls, multiple sclerosis patients showed significantly lower normalized Chao1 diversity. Patients showed TRBV5-6, TRBV5-1 and TRBV20-1 among four to six TRBV segments more frequent than in controls.

CDR3 length: 17 amino acids. Per germline, CDR1 SGHRS and CDR2 YFSETQ. Germline trimming cut 0 bases from V and 4 bases from J; bases unmatched to any gene: 7. Each TCR beta cDNA library carried unique molecular identifiers. TCRdb ran MiXCR on the PCR reads and lists one entry per CDR3 protein. The sample has roughly 800,000 distinct CDR3 sequences, just under 30% seen once. This clonotype was counted only a few times. Its antigen is not known. The sequencing input was blood. The chain recombines TRBV5-1 with TRBJ2-5; 12 bases agree with TRBD2. This receptor was identified in a girl aged 10 to 17 with multiple sclerosis. In DNA, the CDR3 is TGCGCCAGCAGCTTGGTCCTAGCGGGAGGGCGAGGAGAGACCCAGTACTTC. This codes for CASSLVLAGGRGETQYF.